This section outlines one TCR beta chain sequence together with its context. The antigen this receptor binds is unknown. No base-level quality is on record; no much larger clone is a single base apart. The data derive from a study of blood T cell repertoires in COVID-19 (TCRdb year 2020). Some background on the complete study: Samples covering the acute and convalescent phases of COVID-19 were provided by collaborators in the United States, Italy and Spain. The sample metadata nearly always contained a de-identified subject ID, COVID-19 status, age in years and sex. The material from the prospective study consisted of cDNA or gDNA derived from T cells, B-cell-depleted T cells, or PBMCs. Deeply sampled blood TCRbeta repertoires from subjects exposed to, actively infected with, or recovered from COVID-19 were included in the dataset. The repertoires were released in a freely available public database intended as a resource for research on the immune response to SARS-CoV-2. Samples came from the ongoing ImmuneRACE study (first 160 participants) plus 1,254 subjects from 6 global collaborators. HLA class I and class II types, where available, came from metadata supplied by the sample provider rather than from assay-based typing.

What the study reported, not specific to this receptor: The amount of clinical and demographic metadata varied by source and participant and was provided uncurated.

The immunoSEQ Assay, a bias-controlled multiplex PCR, was used to amplify TCRbeta CDR3 regions from genomic DNA. As for how the authors treated the data: Nucleated cell counts per sample were estimated from amplification of reference gene primers within the assay. To quantify the absolute abundance of each unique TCRbeta CDR3 rearrangement, sequence reads were collapsed and filtered. For each sample, productive Simpson clonality was calculated as the square root of Simpson's diversity index across productive rearrangements. TCRdb carries this immuneACCESS record with in-frame sequences only. Its versions omit some clonotypes, under half of them owing to an unresolved V gene in the studies checked, with the rest unexplained. Clonal size and the V and J genes are those of that table, whereas D and trimming came from the DNA. The sample table lists tens of thousands of clones, about 85% of them with a count of one. The top ten hold around 3% of the sample.

The collaborating institutions used their own protocols to collect whole blood in K2EDTA tubes. Collaborator samples were shipped for TCRbeta analysis as frozen whole blood, isolated PBMCs, or DNA extracted from either sample type. Its CDR3 holds 15 amino acids, cysteine through phenylalanine. Only the CDR3 part of the read is kept: 45 bases, read in frame from the first base. Per the germline V gene, LGHNA is the CDR1 and YSLEER is the CDR2. The V and J ends are trimmed by 0 bases and 1 base, leaving 9 bases between them. This TCR was sampled from a man older than 75 with acute or convalescent COVID-19. Specimen: peripheral blood. This chain is built from TRBV4-3 and TRBJ2-5; confidence is insufficient to name the D gene. CDR3 reads: CASSQDLTIQETQYF. The sequenced DNA: TGCGCCAGCAGCCAAGATCTCACAATCCAAGAGACCCAGTACTTC.